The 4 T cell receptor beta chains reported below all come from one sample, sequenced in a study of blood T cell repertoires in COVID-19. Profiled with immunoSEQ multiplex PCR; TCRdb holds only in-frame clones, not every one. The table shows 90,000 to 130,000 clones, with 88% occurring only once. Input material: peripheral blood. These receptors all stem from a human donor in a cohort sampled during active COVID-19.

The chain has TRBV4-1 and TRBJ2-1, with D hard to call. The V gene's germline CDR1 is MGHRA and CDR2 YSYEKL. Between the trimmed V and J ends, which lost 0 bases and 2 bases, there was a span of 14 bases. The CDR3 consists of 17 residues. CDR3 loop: CASSQDEARPAYNEQFF. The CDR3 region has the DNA TGCGCCAGCAGCCAAGATGAGGCGAGGCCAGCCTACAATGAGCAGTTCTTC.

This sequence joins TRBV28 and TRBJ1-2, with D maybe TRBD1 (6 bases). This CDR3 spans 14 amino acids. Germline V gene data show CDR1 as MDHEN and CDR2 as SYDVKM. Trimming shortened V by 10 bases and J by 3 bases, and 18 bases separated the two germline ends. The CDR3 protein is CAIPLGGRDYGYTF. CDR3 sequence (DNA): TGTGCCATCCCTTTGGGGGGGCGGGACTATGGCTACACCTTC.

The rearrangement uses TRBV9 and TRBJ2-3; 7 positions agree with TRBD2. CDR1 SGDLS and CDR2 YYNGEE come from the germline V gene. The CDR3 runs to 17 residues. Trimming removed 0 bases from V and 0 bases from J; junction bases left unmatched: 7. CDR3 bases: TGTGCCAGCAGCGTAGCTTGGGGTAGCGGGAGCACAGATACGCAGTATTTT. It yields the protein CASSVAWGSGSTDTQYF.

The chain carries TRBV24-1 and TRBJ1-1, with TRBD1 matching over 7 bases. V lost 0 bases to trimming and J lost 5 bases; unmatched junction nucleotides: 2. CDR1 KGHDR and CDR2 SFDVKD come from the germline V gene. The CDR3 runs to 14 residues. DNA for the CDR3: TGTGCCACCAGTGATTTGCAGACAGGGACTGAAGCTTTCTTT. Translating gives CATSDLQTGTEAFF.